Listed here are 11 T cell receptor beta chains from one sample, sequenced in a study of blood T cell repertoires in COVID-19. Only in-frame clones appear in the TCRdb table, and some are missing; sequencing was by immunoSEQ multiplex PCR. The sample yields about 480,000 clones, approximately 91% seen once. Material for sequencing was peripheral blood. Source of these receptors: a woman in her forties or fifties with COVID-19, enrolled during active disease.

The CDR3 nucleotides read TGTGCCAGCAGCCAAGGAGTGCAGGGTGTAGGGGAGCTGTTTTTT. Translating gives CASSQGVQGVGELFF. This chain links TRBV3-1 (or the pseudogene TRBV3-2) with TRBJ2-2, with a weak D call TRBD1 (5 bases). This CDR3 spans 15 amino acids. V gave up 1 base and J gave up 8 bases, with 14 bases separating them. The germline V gene encodes CDR1 LGHDT and CDR2 YNNKEL (reference sequence).

The V gene is TRBV24-1, the J gene TRBJ2-1; the D gene is possibly TRBD1 (5 bases). This CDR3 comprises 18 residues. The V end lost 8 bases, the J end lost 8 bases, and 30 bases lay between the germline ends. Germline V gene sequence: CDR1 KGHDR, CDR2 SFDVKD. CDR3 nucleotide sequence: TGTGCCACCACCCAGACCGCTGGTCACCTAGGGGCCTTTCATGAGCAGTTCTTC. It specifies CATTQTAGHLGAFHEQFF.

The V gene is TRBV2, the J gene TRBJ1-5, with 8 nucleotides matching TRBD1. This CDR3 region has 14 residues. Germline lookup yields CDR1 SNHLY and CDR2 FYNNEI. V gave up 7 bases and J gave up 3 bases; unmatched junction bases: 5. The CDR3 protein is CASTDRVYNQPQHF. DNA of the CDR3: TGTGCCAGCACGGACAGGGTTTACAATCAGCCCCAGCATTTT.

The chain has TRBV4-2 and TRBJ2-1, with a weak D call TRBD2 (7 bases). This CDR3 spans 15 amino acids. V lost 0 bases to trimming and J lost 6 bases, with 12 bases between them. Germline V gives CDR1 LGHNA, CDR2 YNFKEQ. Here the CDR3 DNA reads TGTGCCAGCAGCCAAGACCGGGGGGCGGGCAATGAGCAGTTCTTC. This translates into CASSQDRGAGNEQFF.

This clone was seen only once. V is TRBV7-9 and J is TRBJ2-3, with 7 bases that match TRBD1. There are 13 residues in the CDR3. Germline CDR1 reads SEHNR; CDR2 reads FQNEAQ (reference sequence). V dropped 5 bases and J dropped 2; count of bases not matched to a gene: 1. CDR3 sequence (DNA): TGTGCCAGCAGCGGGACAGACACAGATACGCAGTATTTT. Its translation: CASSGTDTDTQYF.

The rearrangement uses TRBV28 and TRBJ1-1; no clear D gene. In germline, CDR1 is MDHEN, CDR2 SYDVKM. The CDR3 is made up of 15 amino acids. Trimming stripped 9 bases from V and 3 bases from J, with 20 bases between. CDR3 amino acids: CASEPPPTSYTEAFF. CDR3 DNA: TGTGCCAGTGAGCCCCCCCCCACCTCATACACTGAAGCTTTCTTT.

This sequence joins TRBV12-3 or TRBV12-4 and TRBJ1-2; tentatively, D is TRBD1 (5 bases). The CDR3 sequence is 13 residues long. V was trimmed by 6 bases and J by 8 bases, leaving 16 bases between them. CDR3 bases: TGTGCCAGCAGCAAAACCAGGGTTCTCGGCTACACCTTC. This gives the protein CASSKTRVLGYTF.

This clone was observed once. The CDR3 loop reads CASTPRDTGDWEKLFF. CDR3 coding DNA: TGTGCCAGCACCCCCCGGGATACAGGGGATTGGGAAAAACTGTTTTTT. The V call is TRBV6-2 or TRBV6-3, the J call TRBJ1-4; TRBD1 matches 7 bases. The CDR3 is 16 amino acids. V lost 7 bases, J lost 8 bases, and 16 bases stayed unmatched. Per the germline V gene, CDR1 is MNHEY and CDR2 is SVGEGT.

The rearrangement links TRBV5-1 to TRBJ1-2; D is uncertain. The germline V and J ends were trimmed by 4 bases and 4 bases, with 17 bases remaining between them. CDR3 size: 15 residues. The germline V gene encodes CDR1 SGHRS and CDR2 YFSETQ. CDR3 nucleotide sequence: TGCGCCAGCAGCCCCCGAGAGTTTACCCCCTATGGCTACACCTTC. It specifies CASSPREFTPYGYTF.

The chain is built from TRBV30 and TRBJ1-3; 10 positions agree with TRBD1. CDR3 length equals 15 residues. Germline assignment: CDR1 GTSNPN and CDR2 SVGIG (reference sequence). V lost 2 bases and J lost 5; bases outside the gene matches: 6. The CDR3 bases are TGTGCCTGGAGTTCTAGGGGACAGGGGAGAAACACCATATATTTT. Its protein is CAWSSRGQGRNTIYF.

The chain carries TRBV9 and TRBJ1-3; TRBD1 might be the D (5 bases). The CDR3 sequence is 16 residues long. Trimming took off 5 bases at V and 0 bases at J, with 15 bases between the two ends. In germline, CDR1 is SGDLS, CDR2 YYNGEE. As DNA, the CDR3 is TGTGCCAGCAGGAGAGGGACGGGGGACTCTGGAAACACCATATATTTT. Translated, it gives CASRRGTGDSGNTIYF.